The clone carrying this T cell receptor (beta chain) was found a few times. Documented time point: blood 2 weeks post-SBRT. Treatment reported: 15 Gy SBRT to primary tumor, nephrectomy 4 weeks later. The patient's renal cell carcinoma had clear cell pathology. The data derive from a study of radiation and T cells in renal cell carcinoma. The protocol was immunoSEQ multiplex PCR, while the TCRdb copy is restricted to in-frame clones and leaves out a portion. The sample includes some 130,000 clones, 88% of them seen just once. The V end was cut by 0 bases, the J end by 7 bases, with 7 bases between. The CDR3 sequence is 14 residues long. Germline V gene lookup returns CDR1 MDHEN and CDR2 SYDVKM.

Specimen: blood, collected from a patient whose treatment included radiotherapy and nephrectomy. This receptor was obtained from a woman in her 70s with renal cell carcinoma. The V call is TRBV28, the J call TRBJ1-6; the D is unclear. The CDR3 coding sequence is TGTGCCAGCAGTTTATGGAAGGCAAATTCACCCCTCCACTTT. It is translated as CASSLWKANSPLHF.